The 25 T cell receptor beta chains presented below share a single source sample, sequenced in a study of OX40 agonist ivuxolimab in advanced cancers. Sequencing used immunoSEQ multiplex PCR; TCRdb keeps in-frame clones, though not all of them. The sample has tens of thousands of clones; more than 80% are singletons. The sequences come from CD4+ or CD8+ T cells sorted from blood, collected in a trial of the OX40 agonist ivuxolimab. These TCRs come from an adult with an advanced solid tumor such as melanoma, head and neck, liver or kidney cancer.

The chain recombines TRBV7-2 with TRBJ1-4; TRBD1 might be the D (6 bases). The CDR3 is made up of 14 amino acids. V lost 6 bases to trimming and J lost 5 bases, with 13 bases between them. Germline assignment: CDR1 SGHTA and CDR2 FQGNSA. The CDR3 region is CASSETGRNEKLFF. The CDR3 nucleotides are TGTGCCAGCAGTGAAACAGGGAGGAATGAAAAACTGTTTTTT.

This clone was seen a single time. The chain combines TRBV30 with TRBJ1-6, with D tentatively TRBD1 (6 bases). The CDR3 sequence is 14 residues long. Trimming pared 1 base from V and 8 bases from J, leaving 12 bases between. CDR1 GTSNPN and CDR2 SVGIG come from the germline V gene (reference sequence). CDR3 amino acids: CAWSEGGRDSPLHF. Here the CDR3 DNA reads TGTGCCTGGAGTGAGGGGGGAAGGGATTCACCCCTCCACTTT.

The rearrangement links TRBV4-1 to TRBJ1-3; D not resolved. The V end was cut by 4 bases, the J end by 6 bases, with 13 bases between. This CDR3 has 14 amino acids. The germline gives CDR1 MGHRA, CDR2 YSYEKL. The CDR3, as DNA: TGCGCCAGCAGCCGACTGGGTACAGAAAACACCATATATTTT. It translates to CASSRLGTENTIYF.

This clone occurred a few times. The rearrangement links TRBV7-6 to TRBJ1-1; D is possibly TRBD1 (5 bases). The CDR3 is 14 residues long. Trimming took 2 bases from V and 6 from J, leaving 13 bases between them. Germline V gene sequence: CDR1 SGHVS, CDR2 FNYEAQ. The CDR3 reads CASSLWAGPSEAFF. CDR3 sequence (DNA): TGTGCCAGCAGCTTATGGGCAGGGCCCTCTGAAGCTTTCTTT.

The chain links TRBV7-3 to TRBJ1-2, with D uncertain. The V and J ends lost 4 bases and 7 bases respectively, with 10 bases between them. Germline CDR1 reads SGHTA; CDR2 reads FQGTGA. The length of the CDR3 is 12 residues. Here the CDR3 DNA reads TGTGCCAGCAGCTCCGGATGGGGTGGCTACACCTTC. This sequence encodes CASSSGWGGYTF.

The J gene is TRBJ2-6, the V gene TRBV5-1; D is possibly TRBD1 (6 bases). Germline-derived CDR1 and CDR2 are SGHRS and YFSETQ. Trimming cost V 2 bases and J 0 bases, with 12 bases left between them. The CDR3 runs to 17 residues. CDR3 region: CASSFTGSTSGANVLTF. The CDR3, as DNA: TGCGCCAGCAGCTTTACAGGGTCCACCTCTGGGGCCAACGTCCTGACTTTC.

The chain uses TRBV6-8 and TRBJ2-4; D uncertain. The CDR3 is 10 residues long. V gave up 8 bases and J gave up 11 bases, with 10 bases separating them. CDR1 is MNHGY, CDR2 SAAAGT, per germline. CDR3 loop: CASEAPFQYF. CDR3 nucleotides: TGTGCCAGCGAGGCTCCTTTTCAGTACTTC.

The chain is built from TRBV9 and TRBJ2-5; a weak D match, TRBD1 (6 bases). Between the trimmed V and J ends, which lost 4 bases and 5 bases, there was a span of 15 bases. The CDR3 spans 14 residues. CDR1 and CDR2 from the germline V gene are SGDLS and YYNGEE. CDR3 DNA: TGTGCCAGCAGCACCCGGGCCCAGGGGGAGACCCAGTACTTC. It codes for CASSTRAQGETQYF. Filled out from reference TRBV9 and TRBJ2-5, the complete variable domain reads DSGVTQTPKHLITATGQRVTLRCSPRSGDLSVYWYQQSLDQGLQFLIQYYNGEERAKGNILERFSAQQFPDLHSELNLSSLELGDSALYFCASSTRAQGETQYFGPGTRLLVL.

The V gene is TRBV28, the J gene TRBJ2-7; TRBD1 aligns across 8 bases. Germline loops: CDR1 MDHEN, CDR2 SYDVKM. The CDR3 is 14 residues long. The trim removed 5 bases at V and 0 bases at J, leaving 3 bases unmatched. The CDR3: CASSRQGSSYEQYV. CDR3 coding DNA: TGTGCCAGCAGTAGACAGGGGAGCTCCTACGAGCAGTACGTC.

The chain combines TRBV6-5 with TRBJ1-1, with 8 bases aligning to TRBD1. Trimming removed 0 bases from V and 5 bases from J; junction bases left unmatched: 5. The CDR3 contains 15 residues. Per germline, CDR1 MNHEY and CDR2 SVGAGI. CDR3 sequence: CASSYSGQVGTEAFF. The CDR3 DNA reads TGTGCCAGCAGTTACTCGGGACAGGTTGGAACTGAAGCTTTCTTT.

V and J are TRBV10-1 and TRBJ2-1; no firm D call. V lost 5 bases to trimming and J lost 4 bases, with 15 bases between them. The CDR3 length is 15 residues. CDR1 is WNHNN, CDR2 SYGVQD, per germline (reference sequence). This CDR3 is CASSSGSSRYNEQFF. The DNA for the CDR3 is TGCGCCAGCAGTTCTGGCAGCTCAAGGTACAATGAGCAGTTCTTC.

The J gene is TRBJ1-4, the V gene TRBV6-6; 7 positions match TRBD1. The V gene end was trimmed by 4 bases and the J gene end by 8 bases; junction bases not matched to a gene: 10. The CDR3 extends over 15 amino acids. Germline values: CDR1 MNHNY, CDR2 SVGAGI (reference sequence). DNA for the CDR3: TGTGCCAGCAGTTTTAGGACAGGCGAAGGGGAAAAACTGTTTTTT. Its translation is CASSFRTGEGEKLFF.

The rearrangement uses TRBV5-8 and TRBJ1-6; 7 bases are a match to TRBD1. The germline gives CDR1 SGHTS, CDR2 YDEGEE. The CDR3 runs to 14 residues. Germline trimming cut 3 bases from V and 10 bases from J; bases unmatched to any gene: 7. The CDR3: CASSWDSFGSPLHF. CDR3 DNA: TGTGCCAGCAGCTGGGACAGCTTTGGATCACCCCTCCACTTT.

This chain uses TRBV2 with TRBJ2-5; TRBD1 is a possible D gene (6 bases). Germline lookup yields CDR1 SNHLY and CDR2 FYNNEI. Trimming cost V 5 bases and J 5 bases, with 9 bases left between them. CDR3 size: 12 residues. Written as DNA, the CDR3 is TGTGCCAGCAGTTACAGGGTTGAGACCCAGTACTTC. Its translation is CASSYRVETQYF. The full variable domain, with the rest looked up from reference TRBV2 and TRBJ2-5, is EPEVTQTPSHQVTQMGQEVILRCVPISNHLYFYWYRQILGQKVEFLVSFYNNEISEKSEIFDDQFSVERPDGSNFTLKIRSTKLEDSAMYFCASSYRVETQYFGPGTRLLVL.

The CDR3, as DNA: TGTGCCAGCAGGGACAGGGGAACGAACACTGAAGCTTTCTTT. Translated, it gives CASRDRGTNTEAFF. The rearrangement uses TRBV2 and TRBJ1-1; 9 bases line up with TRBD1. The CDR3 is 14 residues long. Germline V gene sequence: CDR1 SNHLY, CDR2 FYNNEI. V was clipped by 6 bases and J by 1 base; unmatched bases: 3.

This clone has more than one count but fewer than ten. The J gene is TRBJ1-5, the V gene TRBV7-2, with a possible D match to TRBD1 (6 bases). The CDR3 is 15 amino acids. The V end lost 4 bases, the J end lost 0 bases, and 10 bases lay between the germline ends. The germline CDR1 and CDR2 sequences are SGHTA and FQGNSA. The CDR3 protein is CASSSQGYSNQPQHF. The CDR3 DNA reads TGTGCCAGCAGCTCACAGGGTTATAGCAATCAGCCCCAGCATTTT.

The chain carries TRBV4-3 and TRBJ2-7; the D call may be TRBD1 or TRBD2 (5 bases each). CDR3 size: 18 residues. Per germline, CDR1 LGHNA and CDR2 YSLEER. Between the trimmed V and J ends, which lost 0 bases and 0 bases, there was a span of 18 bases. This CDR3 reads CASSQDRLGVWSSYEQYF. CDR3 sequence (DNA): TGCGCCAGCAGCCAAGATCGATTGGGGGTATGGAGCTCCTACGAGCAGTACTTC.

This chain joins TRBV4-1 and TRBJ1-1; D is undetermined. This CDR3 contains 11 residues. V was trimmed by 0 bases and J by 11 bases, leaving 7 bases between them. Germline V gene lookup returns CDR1 MGHRA and CDR2 YSYEKL. Here the CDR3 DNA reads TGCGCCAGCAGCCAAGAGGGGTCGGCTTTCTTT. This codes for CASSQEGSAFF.

The DNA for the CDR3 is TGTGCCAGCAGTAGGGACGCCGCGGGGGAGACCCAGTACTTC. This codes for CASSRDAAGETQYF. This chain joins TRBV2 and TRBJ2-5; D perhaps matches TRBD2 (6 bases). The CDR3 covers 14 residues. V gave up 5 bases and J gave up 5 bases, with 15 bases separating them. The germline gives CDR1 SNHLY, CDR2 FYNNEI. The full variable domain, its missing parts supplied by reference TRBV2 and TRBJ2-5, is EPEVTQTPSHQVTQMGQEVILRCVPISNHLYFYWYRQILGQKVEFLVSFYNNEISEKSEIFDDQFSVERPDGSNFTLKIRSTKLEDSAMYFCASSRDAAGETQYFGPGTRLLVL.

The V call is TRBV2, the J call TRBJ2-3; D possibly uses TRBD1 or TRBD2 (5 bases each). The CDR3 covers 13 residues. CDR1 and CDR2 (germline): SNHLY, FYNNEI. The V and J ends lost 8 bases and 5 bases respectively, with 14 bases between them. The CDR3 DNA sequence: TGTGCCAGCGAGAGGGGTTTTAGAGATACGCAGTATTTT. Translating gives CASERGFRDTQYF.

The chain joins TRBV6-6 to TRBJ2-2, with D possibly being TRBD1 (6 bases). V lost 5 bases and J lost 1, with 8 bases in between. This CDR3 has 14 residues. Germline CDR1 reads MNHNY; CDR2 reads SVGAGI (reference sequence). This CDR3 reads CASSRQENTGELFF. Written as DNA, the CDR3 is TGTGCCAGCAGTAGACAGGAGAACACCGGGGAGCTGTTTTTT.

This clone has a single count. This chain uses TRBV6-5 with TRBJ2-3, with 10 bases fitting TRBD2. Trimming cost V 6 bases and J 5 bases; bases outside gene matches: 5. Per germline, CDR1 MNHEY and CDR2 SVGAGI. The CDR3 consists of 14 residues. The CDR3 coding sequence is TGTGCCAGCAGAGATGCTAGCGGGGGAGATACGCAGTATTTT. Amino acid sequence: CASRDASGGDTQYF.

This chain connects TRBV2 to TRBJ2-3; D is unresolved. V lost 4 bases, J lost 1 base, and 21 bases lay in between. In germline, CDR1 is SNHLY, CDR2 FYNNEI. The CDR3 is 18 residues long. The CDR3, as DNA: TGTGCCAGCAGTGTATTACGGGCTGGTTACAGTCGCACAGATACGCAGTATTTT. The encoded protein is CASSVLRAGYSRTDTQYF.

This clone has a handful of counts. The V and J genes are TRBV10-1 and TRBJ1-5, with D hard to call. This CDR3 comprises 14 residues. Germline assignment: CDR1 WNHNN and CDR2 SYGVQD (reference sequence). V was shortened by 3 bases and J by 4 bases, with 10 bases between the two germline ends. The CDR3 coding sequence is TGCGCCAGCAGTGATGGCACCGTAAATCAGCCCCAGCATTTT. Amino acid sequence: CASSDGTVNQPQHF.

The CDR3 DNA sequence: TGTGCCAGCAGCACCTCGACAGGGGACGGCTACACCTTC. It specifies CASSTSTGDGYTF. The chain couples TRBV7-9 to TRBJ1-2; TRBD1 aligns across 8 bases. This CDR3 contains 13 residues. Germline-derived CDR1 and CDR2 are SEHNR and FQNEAQ (reference sequence). The trim removed 5 bases at V and 8 bases at J, leaving 7 bases unmatched.